This T cell receptor (beta chain) emerged from a study of T cells expressing NK-cell markers. At the level of the study: Seropositivity for HCMV was found in seven of the eight sequenced donors, with one seronegative. Findings of the study overall: The leading position in the CD3+CD56-NKG2C+ fraction of four donors also went to these clonotypes. Roughly 6 donors showed dominant NKG2C+ clonotypes comprising about 1.0-7.0% of their CD8+ T cells.

Note on this clonotype: Its target is unknown.

Template switching by 5'RACE with UMIs generated the TCR beta cDNA. TCRdb reprocessed the 5' RACE reads and keeps a single row for each CDR3 protein, giving no DNA. The sample holds 500,000 or so distinct CDR3 sequences. Material: blood T cells: a sorted CD56 or NKG2C T cell subset, CD4+ or CD8+ T cells, or bulk PBMC T cells (not recorded which). This TCR was recovered from a young man in good health.

The CDR3: CASSSLERGGHEQYF. The chain carries TRBV7-9 and TRBJ2-7; without DNA, the TCRdb call of TRBD1 cannot be checked. The length of the CDR3 is 15 residues. Germline V gene lookup returns CDR1 SEHNR and CDR2 FQNEAQ (reference sequence).